This T cell receptor (beta chain) was obtained from a study of shared T cell receptors in the human thymus. Measured with immunoSEQ multiplex PCR; TCRdb has only the in-frame clones, and not every one. The data show more than 550,000 clones, roughly 85% seen once. V was pared by 3 bases and J by 4 bases, with 21 bases between. The germline CDR1 and CDR2 sequences are LGHNT and FRNRAP. The CDR3 spans 17 residues. In addition, the sample was reused for a study of human thymus T cells. From that study: V and J genes seemed to be used with bias in thymic and blood repertoires.

The rearrangement uses TRBV12-5 and TRBJ1-2; a possible D gene is TRBD1 (6 bases). Material: thymocytes. The receptor's source is a girl under three years old with a congenital heart defect. CDR3 nucleotide sequence: TGTGCTAGTGGTTTACGGGACATTCAAGGATTGGGCTATGGCTACACCTTC. It yields the protein CASGLRDIQGLGYGYTF. The complete variable domain, with remaining parts taken from reference TRBV12-5 and TRBJ1-2, reads DARVTQTPRHKVTEMGQEVTMRCQPILGHNTVFWYRQTMMQGLELLAYFRNRAPLDDSGMPKDRFSAEMPDATLATLKIQPSEPRDSAVYFCASGLRDIQGLGYGYTFGSGTRLTVV.